These 15 T cell receptor beta chains came from one sample sequenced in a study of T and B cells in COVID-19 patients (dated by TCRdb to 2018 to 2020). Genomic DNA extracted from blood was used in amounts of about 250-550 ng for amplification of TRB repertoires. The instrument given in TCRdb is Illumina MiSeq. Multiplex PCR with BIOMED2 TRB-A/B primer pools was used to amplify the TRB rearrangements. TCRdb took the public reads, trimmed them with fastp at Q25, ran MiXCR for clone calling and kept in-frame beta chains. For every CDR3 protein sequence, its rows merge into one entry that carries the most common genes and DNA. The sample records about 17,000 distinct CDR3 sequences, over 25% of which are singletons. Approximately 4.4% of the sample lies in the top ten. Source material: blood. These receptors originate from a human donor who had recovered from COVID-19.

V and J are TRBV24-1 and TRBJ2-6, with a tentative D call TRBD2 (7 bases). The CDR3 is 15 amino acids. The germline V gene has CDR1 KGHDR and CDR2 SFDVKD. Trimming cost V 9 bases and J 2 bases, with 13 bases left between them. The CDR3 loop reads CATPNGGPGANVLTF. The CDR3 nucleotides read TGTGCCACCCCGAACGGGGGGCCTGGGGCCAACGTCCTGACTTTC.

The gene calls are TRBV7-9 and TRBJ1-5; D is ambiguous. Trimming removed 5 bases at V and 4 bases at J, with 15 bases between. Germline values: CDR1 SEHNR, CDR2 FQNEAQ (reference sequence). The CDR3 length is 15 residues. CDR3 in amino acids: CASSPGAGINQPQHF. The DNA of the CDR3 is TGTGCCAGCAGCCCCGGCGCGGGGATAAATCAGCCCCAGCATTTT.

The genes are TRBV5-6 and TRBJ2-3; no definite D call. Trimming took off 0 bases at V and 0 bases at J, with 11 bases between the two ends. CDR1 SGHDT and CDR2 YYEEEE come from the germline V gene. The CDR3 runs 16 residues. In DNA form, the CDR3 reads TGTGCCAGCAGCTTGGTGGCGACCTCTAGCACAGATACGCAGTATTTT. This translates into CASSLVATSSTDTQYF.

The CDR3 is CSAREGGRYYEQYF. CDR3 coding DNA: TGCAGTGCTAGAGAGGGGGGCAGATACTACGAGCAGTACTTC. This chain connects TRBV20-1 to TRBJ2-7; D may match TRBD1 or TRBD2 (6 bases each). Trimming shortened V by 0 bases and J by 3 bases, and 12 bases separated the two germline ends. This CDR3 is built from 14 residues. The germline CDR1 and CDR2 sequences are DFQATT and SNEGSKA (reference sequence).

V gene TRBV14 combines with J gene TRBJ2-1, with D possibly TRBD1 on 5 matching bases. CDR1 is SGHDN and CDR2 is FVKESK in the germline V gene. The length of the CDR3 is 13 residues. V was trimmed by 2 bases and J by 5 bases, leaving 7 bases between them. The CDR3 spells CASSQLGDNEQFF. As DNA, the CDR3 is TGTGCCAGCAGCCAATTAGGGGACAATGAGCAGTTCTTC.

J is TRBJ1-2 and V is TRBV6-6, with D perhaps TRBD1 (5 bases). Looked up from germline, CDR1 is MNHNY and CDR2 is SVGAGI (reference sequence). The CDR3 is 16 residues long. Trimming shortened V by 0 bases and J by 3 bases, and 14 bases separated the two germline ends. In DNA form, the CDR3 reads TGTGCCAGCAGTTACTCGATCGGCAGGGAGGACTATGGCTACACCTTC. This encodes CASSYSIGREDYGYTF.

This clonotype was seen at least ten times. The chain uses TRBV19 and TRBJ2-1; TRBD1 or TRBD2 may be the D gene (5 bases each). The germline CDR1 and CDR2 sequences are LNHDA and SQIVND (reference sequence). The CDR3 sequence is 14 residues long. Trimming took off 1 base at V and 5 bases at J, with 9 bases between the two ends. The CDR3 protein is CASSIGGGHNEQFF. In nucleotides, the CDR3 is TGTGCCAGTAGTATAGGTGGGGGTCACAATGAGCAGTTCTTC.

The chain employs TRBV6-5 and TRBJ1-2, with TRBD1 as a possible D gene (6 bases). This CDR3 comprises 13 residues. V was cut by 6 bases and J by 2 bases, with 10 bases left in between. Per germline, CDR1 MNHEY and CDR2 SVGAGI. CDR3 nucleotides: TGTGCCAGCAGCCAAGGGGGGAACTATGGCTACACCTTC. Protein sequence: CASSQGGNYGYTF.

V usage is TRBV2 and J usage is TRBJ2-1; 10 bases align to TRBD2. Germline V gene sequence: CDR1 SNHLY, CDR2 FYNNEI. This CDR3 spans 17 amino acids. The V and J ends lost 6 bases and 4 bases, in that order; junction bases with no gene match: 12. This CDR3 is CASSRTVASGGYNEQFF. The CDR3 coding sequence is TGTGCCAGCAGCCGAACGGTGGCTAGCGGGGGATACAATGAGCAGTTCTTC.

This clonotype is medium-sized within its sample. J is TRBJ1-2 and V is TRBV29-1; D not resolved. The CDR3 has 11 amino acids. V was clipped by 5 bases and J by 4 bases, with 8 bases between them. Per germline, CDR1 SQVTM and CDR2 ANQGSEA. The DNA of the CDR3 is TGCAGCGTTTCGGATACCTATGGCTACACCTTC. Its translation: CSVSDTYGYTF.

By its share, this clonotype is medium-sized. This sequence joins TRBV19 and TRBJ1-2; tentative D call: TRBD1 (5 bases). The CDR3 has 16 amino acids. Germline V lookup: CDR1 LNHDA, CDR2 SQIVND (reference sequence). Deletions cut 7 bases from V and 0 bases from J, with 18 bases between. CDR3 sequence reads: CASTEDTITANYGYTF. As DNA, the CDR3 is TGTGCCAGTACCGAGGACACGATTACTGCTAACTATGGCTACACCTTC. Filled out from reference TRBV19 and TRBJ1-2, the complete variable domain reads DGGITQSPKYLFRKEGQNVTLSCEQNLNHDAMYWYRQDPGQGLRLIYYSQIVNDFQKGDIAEGYSVSREKKESFPLTVTSAQKNPTAFYLCASTEDTITANYGYTFGSGTRLTVV.

This clonotype appeared a few times. The V and J genes are TRBV10-3 and TRBJ2-3; TRBD2 agrees at 11 bases. CDR3 length equals 17 residues. CDR1 and CDR2 (germline): ENHRY, SYGVKD. The CDR3 DNA is TGTGCGACTACGGGGCTAGCGGGGGGCGGGGGCGCAGATACGCAGTATTTT. Residues: CATTGLAGGGGADTQYF.

The gene calls are TRBV29-1 and TRBJ2-3, with D maybe TRBD2 (6 bases). This CDR3 contains 16 residues. V was pared by 1 base and J by 2 bases, with 16 bases between. The V gene's germline CDR1 is SQVTM and CDR2 ANQGSEA. The CDR3: CSVEVPRGGYTDTQYF. The CDR3 bases are TGCAGCGTTGAAGTTCCGCGGGGCGGGTACACAGATACGCAGTATTTT.

This clonotype is medium-sized. CDR3 residues: CASSIAAKMEQYF. CDR3 coding DNA: TGTGCCAGTAGTATAGCGGCCAAGATGGAGCAGTACTTC. This sequence joins TRBV19 and TRBJ2-7; D unclear. Trimming stripped 1 base from V and 7 bases from J, with 11 bases between. From germline, CDR1 is LNHDA and CDR2 SQIVND (reference sequence). The CDR3 length is 13 residues.

This clonotype has only a few counts. The rearrangement links TRBV5-1 to TRBJ1-4; perhaps TRBD1 as D (6 bases). The CDR3 covers 14 residues. Trimming pared 0 bases from V and 7 bases from J, leaving 10 bases between. Germline V lookup: CDR1 SGHRS, CDR2 YFSETQ. The DNA for the CDR3 is TGCGCCAGCAGCTTGGACAGGGTAGCTGAAAAACTGTTTTTT. This codes for CASSLDRVAEKLFF.